Below, 16 T cell receptor beta chains from the same sample are listed, as sequenced in a study of cytomegalovirus exposure and HLA in healthy donors. Profiling relied on immunoSEQ multiplex PCR, and the TCRdb table lists in-frame clones only, not all of them. The sample includes about 330,000 clones, 86% of them seen just once. Sequenced input: PBMCs. The origin of the receptors is a woman aged 18 to 35 in good health and CMV-seronegative.

The table lists this clone with a few counts. The chain carries TRBV29-1 and TRBJ2-7, with TRBD2 matching over 7 bases. With 4 bases clipped from V and 6 bases from J, the junction kept 6 bases outside the gene matches. CDR3 length: 12 amino acids. The germline V gene encodes CDR1 SQVTM and CDR2 ANQGSEA. CDR3 loop: CSVGREGGEQYF. CDR3 in DNA: TGCAGCGTTGGCAGGGAGGGAGGCGAGCAGTACTTC.

The genes are TRBV5-6 and TRBJ1-2, with D unresolved. CDR3 length: 13 residues. Trimming left V 4 bases short and J 8 bases short, with 15 bases between. Germline CDR1 and CDR2: SGHDT and YYEEEE. CDR3 sequence reads: CASSEDRSGGYTF. CDR3 in DNA: TGTGCCAGCAGCGAGGATCGGTCGGGAGGCTACACCTTC.

The V gene is TRBV5-8, the J gene TRBJ2-5, with 15 bases lining up with TRBD2. With V trimmed by 4 bases and J by 5 bases, 9 bases remained unmatched. The germline CDR1 and CDR2 sequences are SGHTS and YDEGEE. The CDR3 is 17 amino acids. Here the CDR3 reads CASSLWTSGRAVETQYF. The CDR3 DNA reads TGTGCCAGCAGCCTCTGGACTAGCGGGAGGGCCGTGGAGACCCAGTACTTC.

This clone was seen more than once but under ten times. The V call is TRBV10-3, the J call TRBJ2-7, with 8 bases aligning to TRBD1. CDR3 length: 13 amino acids. Germline CDR1 ENHRY, CDR2 SYGVKD. The ends lost 6 bases at V and 7 bases at J; junction bases unmatched: 8. The CDR3 nucleotides are TGTGCCATCAGCCCGTCCCGGGACAGGGAGCAGTACTTC. Translation gives CAISPSRDREQYF.

In DNA form, the CDR3 reads TGTGCCAGCACGTCGTTCGGGACAGGGGCATCCAATGAGCAGTTCTTC. Protein: CASTSFGTGASNEQFF. The V and J genes are TRBV27 and TRBJ2-1; 10 nucleotides line up with TRBD1. The trim removed 7 bases at V and 6 bases at J, leaving 12 bases unmatched. Germline CDR1 reads MNHEY; CDR2 reads SMNVEV (reference sequence). The CDR3 totals 16 residues.

This chain uses TRBV7-9 with TRBJ1-4; TRBD1 might be the D (6 bases). V lost 0 bases and J lost 6, with 11 bases in between. The germline CDR1 and CDR2 sequences are SEHNR and FQNEAQ (reference sequence). The CDR3 loop spans 15 amino acids. The CDR3 nucleotides read TGTGCCAGCAGCTTAGCGTTGGGGGCGGATGAAAAACTGTTTTTT. Amino acids: CASSLALGADEKLFF.

This chain uses TRBV13 with TRBJ2-2, with a possible D match to TRBD2 (5 bases). Germline CDR1 reads PRHDT; CDR2 reads FYEKMQ (reference sequence). V gave up 5 bases and J gave up 6 bases, with 13 bases separating them. CDR3 length: 14 residues. CDR3 sequence reads: CASSPGVGAGELFF. CDR3 nucleotide sequence: TGTGCCAGCAGCCCAGGAGTCGGGGCCGGGGAGCTGTTTTTT. Full variable domain (outside the CDR3, taken from reference TRBV13 and TRBJ2-2): AAGVIQSPRHLIKEKRETATLKCYPIPRHDTVYWYQQGPGQDPQFLISFYEKMQSDKGSIPDRFSAQQFSDYHSELNMSSLELGDSALYFCASSPGVGAGELFFGEGSRLTVL.

The rearrangement joins TRBV28 to TRBJ2-3, with D unclear. V lost 4 bases and J 0 bases, leaving 11 bases between the germline ends. The CDR3 totals 15 residues. Germline CDR1 and CDR2: MDHEN and SYDVKM. The CDR3 DNA reads TGTGCCAGCAGTTCGGAGTCTCCTAGCACAGATACGCAGTATTTT. Its translation is CASSSESPSTDTQYF.

This chain links TRBV7-8 with TRBJ2-1; D uncertain. Germline lookup yields CDR1 SGHVS and CDR2 FQNEAQ. The CDR3 spans 17 residues. V lost 5 bases and J 0 bases, leaving 17 bases between the germline ends. In DNA, the CDR3 is TGTGCCAGCAGCCGAACATGGAGACTGAGCTCCTACAATGAGCAGTTCTTC. Protein: CASSRTWRLSSYNEQFF.

This clone has just a few counts. The rearrangement links TRBV29-1 to TRBJ1-2, with 7 bases matching TRBD1. This CDR3 is 12 amino acids long. Germline trimming cut 3 bases from V and 6 bases from J; bases unmatched to any gene: 4. The V gene's germline CDR1 is SQVTM and CDR2 ANQGSEA. The CDR3 loop reads CSVDHRGDGYTF. The CDR3 DNA sequence: TGCAGCGTTGATCACAGGGGAGATGGCTACACCTTC.

This chain connects TRBV7-2 to TRBJ2-1; 10 bases map to TRBD2. Germline CDR1 SGHTA, CDR2 FQGNSA. Trimming removed 5 bases from V and 5 bases from J; junction bases left unmatched: 15. The CDR3 length is 18 residues. The CDR3, as DNA: TGTGCCAGCAGCCCCCACCAGGGACTAGCGAGGGGGGACAATGAGCAGTTCTTC. This encodes CASSPHQGLARGDNEQFF.

This chain uses TRBV27 with TRBJ1-2, with 7 bases aligning to TRBD1. Germline lookup yields CDR1 MNHEY and CDR2 SMNVEV (reference sequence). V gave up 6 bases and J gave up 0 bases; unmatched junction bases: 7. The CDR3 has 15 residues. The CDR3 reads CASRTGTAPNYGYTF. The DNA for the CDR3 is TGTGCCAGCAGAACTGGGACAGCTCCTAACTATGGCTACACCTTC.

The CDR3 region has the DNA TGTGCCAGCAGTTTACTAAGTATTAGCGCGGGTGAGCAGTTCTTC. Its protein product is CASSLLSISAGEQFF. The chain is built from TRBV27 and TRBJ2-1; D is possibly TRBD2 (5 bases). CDR1 is MNHEY, CDR2 SMNVEV, per germline (reference sequence). V was clipped by 2 bases and J by 9 bases, with 17 bases between them. CDR3 length equals 15 residues.

The chain employs TRBV9 and TRBJ1-3; D ambiguous. CDR3 size: 17 residues. V was clipped by 0 bases and J by 4 bases, with 17 bases between them. The germline V gene encodes CDR1 SGDLS and CDR2 YYNGEE. As DNA, the CDR3 is TGTGCCAGCAGCGTAGCTGGATGGGGAGGAGCGGGAAACACCATATATTTT. Residues: CASSVAGWGGAGNTIYF.

V is TRBV7-2 and J is TRBJ2-2, with D unclear. The CDR3 contains 15 residues. Germline CDR1 and CDR2: SGHTA and FQGNSA. The ends were cut back, 1 base at V and 7 bases at J, with 13 bases in the middle. The CDR3 is CASSLVSRILGELFF. The CDR3 coding sequence is TGTGCCAGCAGCTTAGTATCGCGGATCCTCGGGGAGCTGTTTTTT.

The V and J genes are TRBV9 and TRBJ2-1; D possibly corresponds to TRBD2 (6 bases). Looked up from germline, CDR1 is SGDLS and CDR2 is YYNGEE. V was clipped by 0 bases and J by 9 bases, with 13 bases between them. The CDR3 runs to 14 residues. DNA of the CDR3: TGTGCCAGCAGCGTAGTACCCTACGGGGGTGAGCAGTTCTTC. It translates to CASSVVPYGGEQFF.